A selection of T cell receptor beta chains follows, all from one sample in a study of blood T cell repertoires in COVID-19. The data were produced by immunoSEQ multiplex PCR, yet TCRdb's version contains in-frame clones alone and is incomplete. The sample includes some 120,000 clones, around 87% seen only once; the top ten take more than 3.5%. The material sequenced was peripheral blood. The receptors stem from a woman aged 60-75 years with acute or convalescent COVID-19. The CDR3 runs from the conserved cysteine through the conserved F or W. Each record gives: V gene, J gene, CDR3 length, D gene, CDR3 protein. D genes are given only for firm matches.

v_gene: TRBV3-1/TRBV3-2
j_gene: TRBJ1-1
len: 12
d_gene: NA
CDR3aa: CASSRYRDEAFF

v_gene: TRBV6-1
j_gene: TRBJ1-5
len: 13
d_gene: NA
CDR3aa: CASSDGPNQPQHF

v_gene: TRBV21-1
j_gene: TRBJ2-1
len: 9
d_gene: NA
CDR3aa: CASSKDGFF

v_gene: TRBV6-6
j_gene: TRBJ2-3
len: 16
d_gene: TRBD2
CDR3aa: CASSRPTSAGAGTQYF

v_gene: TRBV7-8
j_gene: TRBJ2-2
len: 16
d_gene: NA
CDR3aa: CASSLASRPHTGELFF

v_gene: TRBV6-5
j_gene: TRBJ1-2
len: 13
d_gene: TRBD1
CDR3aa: CASRLDRGKGYTF

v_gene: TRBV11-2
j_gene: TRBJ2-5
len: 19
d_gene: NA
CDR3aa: CASSARGRVAGEVQETQYF

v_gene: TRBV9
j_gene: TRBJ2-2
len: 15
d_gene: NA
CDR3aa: CASSVSQRNTGELFF

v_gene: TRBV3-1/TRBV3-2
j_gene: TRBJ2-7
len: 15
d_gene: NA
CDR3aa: CASSQSSLVRDEQYF

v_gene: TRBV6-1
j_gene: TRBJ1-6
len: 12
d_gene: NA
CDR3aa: CASSEGGAGRHF

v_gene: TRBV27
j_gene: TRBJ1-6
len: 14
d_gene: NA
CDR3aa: CASRPSSYNSPLHF

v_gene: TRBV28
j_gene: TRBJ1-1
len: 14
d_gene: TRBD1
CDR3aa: CASSMTDRGMEAFF

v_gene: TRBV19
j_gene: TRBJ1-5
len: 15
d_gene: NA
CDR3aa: CASRTTGGSNQPQHF

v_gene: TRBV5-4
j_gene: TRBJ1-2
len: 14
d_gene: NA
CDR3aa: CASSLTRANYGYTF

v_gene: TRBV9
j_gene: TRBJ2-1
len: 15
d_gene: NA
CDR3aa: CASSVGLEGYNEQFF

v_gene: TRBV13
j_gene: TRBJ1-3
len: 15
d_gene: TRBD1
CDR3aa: CASSRRDRGGNTIYF

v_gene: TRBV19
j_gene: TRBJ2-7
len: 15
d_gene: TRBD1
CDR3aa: CASSPRQGTFYEQYF

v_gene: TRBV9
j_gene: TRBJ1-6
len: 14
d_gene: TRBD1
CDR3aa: CASRGDSNNSPLHF

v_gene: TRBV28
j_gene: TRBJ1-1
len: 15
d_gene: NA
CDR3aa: CASSLTGLMNTEAFF

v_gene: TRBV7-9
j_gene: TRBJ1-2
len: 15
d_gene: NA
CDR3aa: CASSLSGGGSYGYTF

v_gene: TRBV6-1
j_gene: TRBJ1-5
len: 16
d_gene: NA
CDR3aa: CASSEALGEGHQPQHF

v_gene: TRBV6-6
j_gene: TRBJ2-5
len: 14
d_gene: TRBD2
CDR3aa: CASNLLAGKETQYF

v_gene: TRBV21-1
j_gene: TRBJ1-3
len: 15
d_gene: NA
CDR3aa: CATPKREAFGNTIYF

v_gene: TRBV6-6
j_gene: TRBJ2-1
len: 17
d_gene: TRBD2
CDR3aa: CASSPFQLAGGPGEQFF

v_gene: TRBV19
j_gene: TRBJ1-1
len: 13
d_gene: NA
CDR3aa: CASSMRVLPEAFF

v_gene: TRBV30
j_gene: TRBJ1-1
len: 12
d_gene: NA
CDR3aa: CAYRGGHTEAFF

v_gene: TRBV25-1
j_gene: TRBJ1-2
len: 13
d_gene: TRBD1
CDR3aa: CASSGQGLYGYTF

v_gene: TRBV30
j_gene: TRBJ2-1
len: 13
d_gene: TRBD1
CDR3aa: CAWSTGRQGEQFF

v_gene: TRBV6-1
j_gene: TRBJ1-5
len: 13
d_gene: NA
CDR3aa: CASSERSNQPQHF

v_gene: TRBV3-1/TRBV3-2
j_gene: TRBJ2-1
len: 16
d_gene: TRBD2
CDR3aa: CASSRGLAGGYNEQFF

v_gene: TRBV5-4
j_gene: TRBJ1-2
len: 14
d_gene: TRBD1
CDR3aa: CASSSGQGVYGYTF

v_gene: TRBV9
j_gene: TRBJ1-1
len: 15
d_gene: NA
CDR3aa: CASSVGPQGGTEAFF

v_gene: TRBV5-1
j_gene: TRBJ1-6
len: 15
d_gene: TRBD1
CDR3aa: CASSLDGQENSPLHF

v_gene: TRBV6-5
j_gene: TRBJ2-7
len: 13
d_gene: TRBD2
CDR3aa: CASSGSGSYEQYF

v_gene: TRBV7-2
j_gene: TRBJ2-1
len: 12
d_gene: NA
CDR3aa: CASSLARREQFF

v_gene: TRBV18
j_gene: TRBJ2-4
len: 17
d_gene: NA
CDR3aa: CASSPPKDSLSPNIQYF

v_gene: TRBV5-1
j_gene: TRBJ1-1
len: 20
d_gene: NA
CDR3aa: CASSSVGGSGWFRPGTEAFF

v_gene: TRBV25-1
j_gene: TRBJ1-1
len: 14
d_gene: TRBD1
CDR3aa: CASSTRQGNTEAFF

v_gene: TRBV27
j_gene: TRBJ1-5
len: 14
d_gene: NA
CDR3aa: CASSLVGVGQPQHF

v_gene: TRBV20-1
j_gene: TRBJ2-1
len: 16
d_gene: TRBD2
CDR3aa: CSASGASGNSYNEQFF

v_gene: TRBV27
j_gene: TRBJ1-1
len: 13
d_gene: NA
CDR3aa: CASSFRENTEAFF

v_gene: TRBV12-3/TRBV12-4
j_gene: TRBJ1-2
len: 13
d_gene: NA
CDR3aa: CASNIDRNYGYTF

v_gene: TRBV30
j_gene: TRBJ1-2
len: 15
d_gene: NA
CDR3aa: CAWSVGRGNHYGYTF

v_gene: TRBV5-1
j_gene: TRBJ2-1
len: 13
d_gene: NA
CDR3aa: CASSLGPGNEQFF

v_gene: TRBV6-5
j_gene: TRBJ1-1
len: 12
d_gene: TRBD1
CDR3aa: CASSLTGNEAFF

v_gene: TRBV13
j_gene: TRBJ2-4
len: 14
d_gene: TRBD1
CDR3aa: CASSRRDSQNIQYF

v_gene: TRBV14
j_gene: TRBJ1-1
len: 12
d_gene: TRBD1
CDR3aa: CASSLSGTAAFF

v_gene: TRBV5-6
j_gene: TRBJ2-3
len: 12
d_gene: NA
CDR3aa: CASKGERDTQYF

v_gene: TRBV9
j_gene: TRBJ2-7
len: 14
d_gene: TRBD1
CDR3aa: CASSKAGQGIEQYF

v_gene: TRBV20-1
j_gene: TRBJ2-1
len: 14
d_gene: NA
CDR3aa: CSASPPTGVNEQFF

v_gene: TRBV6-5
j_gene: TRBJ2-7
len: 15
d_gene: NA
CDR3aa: CASSYNPAARYEQYF

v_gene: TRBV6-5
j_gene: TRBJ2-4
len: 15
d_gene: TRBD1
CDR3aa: CASSHRGRTTGIQYF

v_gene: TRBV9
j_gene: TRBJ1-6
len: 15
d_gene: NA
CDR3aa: CASNLGGDKSSPLHF

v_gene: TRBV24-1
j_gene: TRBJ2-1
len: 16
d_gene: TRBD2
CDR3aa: CATRTSGTLGDNEQFF

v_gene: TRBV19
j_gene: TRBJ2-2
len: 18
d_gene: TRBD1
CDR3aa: CASSISAGTGAWAGELFF

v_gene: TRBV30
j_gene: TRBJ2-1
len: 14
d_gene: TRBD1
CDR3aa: CAWSHGTGRSEQFF

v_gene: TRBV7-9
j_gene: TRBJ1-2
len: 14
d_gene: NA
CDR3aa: CASSLEGRGYGYTF